The clone carrying this T cell receptor beta chain occurred once. Clones were sequenced by immunoSEQ multiplex PCR, and TCRdb holds only the in-frame ones, with some missing. The table records around 77,000 clones, around nine tenths of them present only once. The sample is drawn from a study of T cell responses to AZD1222 COVID-19 vaccine. The CDR3 is made up of 15 amino acids. V lost 1 base to trimming and J lost 3 bases, with 13 bases between them. CDR1 is SGHAT, CDR2 FQNNGV, per germline. Sequenced here: peripheral blood, sampled on day 0 of AZD1222 vaccination. The source is an adult in good health. The V and J genes are TRBV11-2 and TRBJ2-7, with D unresolved. CDR3 DNA sequence: TGTGCCAGCAGCTTAGCTGCGATACAAGACTACGAGCAGTACTTC. Translating gives CASSLAAIQDYEQYF.